This T cell receptor beta chain was captured by sequencing in a study of T cell responses to AZD1222 COVID-19 vaccine. Clones were sequenced by immunoSEQ multiplex PCR, and TCRdb holds only the in-frame ones, with some missing. The table includes approximately 110,000 clones, approximately 88% detected once. Germline V gene lookup returns CDR1 SEHNR and CDR2 FQNEAQ (reference sequence). This CDR3 spans 14 amino acids. Trimming removed 4 bases from V and 3 bases from J, with 13 bases in between. Many counts were recorded for this clone. Its matching antigen is unknown. Study-wide results and limits: Nearly half of unique spike-specific TCRs reportedly avoided B.1.351 and B.1.1.7 mutated regions. Only a handful of AZD1222 recipients tested seropositive at baseline.

This chain connects TRBV7-9 to TRBJ2-7, with D unresolved. The source is an adult who received the AZD1222 COVID-19 vaccine. Sample: peripheral blood, taken 28 days after the second AZD1222 dose. DNA of the CDR3: TGTGCCAGCAGCTCAATGGTTTCTTTCTACGAGCAGTACTTC. Its translation is CASSSMVSFYEQYF.